This T cell receptor beta chain was recorded in a study of control samples from healthy donors and cancer patients. Sequencing used immunoSEQ multiplex PCR; TCRdb keeps in-frame clones, though not all of them. The table records more than 75,000 clones, about nine tenths of them present only once. This TCR came from a man in his fifties in good health. The specimen sequenced was blood.

The CDR3 loop reads CASSSSESSYNEQFF. In DNA, the CDR3 is TGTGCCAGCAGTTCTAGCGAAAGCTCCTACAATGAGCAGTTCTTC. The chain links TRBV27 to TRBJ2-1; a possible D gene is TRBD2 (6 bases). V gave up 4 bases and J gave up 0 bases, with 10 bases separating them. The CDR3 is 15 amino acids. Looked up from germline, CDR1 is MNHEY and CDR2 is SMNVEV (reference sequence).